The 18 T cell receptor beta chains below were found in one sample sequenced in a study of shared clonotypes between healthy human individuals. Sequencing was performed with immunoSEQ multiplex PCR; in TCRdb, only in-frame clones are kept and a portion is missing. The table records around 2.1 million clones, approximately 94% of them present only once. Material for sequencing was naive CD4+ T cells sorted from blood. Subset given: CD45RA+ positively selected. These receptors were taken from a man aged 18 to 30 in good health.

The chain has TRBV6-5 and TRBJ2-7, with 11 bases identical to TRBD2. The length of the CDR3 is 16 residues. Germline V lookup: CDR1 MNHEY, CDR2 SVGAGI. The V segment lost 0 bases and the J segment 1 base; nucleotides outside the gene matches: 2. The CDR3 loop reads CASSYSRLAGSYEQYF. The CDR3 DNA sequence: TGTGCCAGCAGTTACTCCCGACTAGCGGGGTCCTACGAGCAGTACTTC.

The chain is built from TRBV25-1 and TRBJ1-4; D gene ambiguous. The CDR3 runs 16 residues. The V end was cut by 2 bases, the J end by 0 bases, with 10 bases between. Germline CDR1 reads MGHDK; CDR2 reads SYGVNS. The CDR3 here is CASSEGSMATNEKLFF. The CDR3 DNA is TGTGCCAGCAGTGAAGGCAGTATGGCAACTAATGAAAAACTGTTTTTT.

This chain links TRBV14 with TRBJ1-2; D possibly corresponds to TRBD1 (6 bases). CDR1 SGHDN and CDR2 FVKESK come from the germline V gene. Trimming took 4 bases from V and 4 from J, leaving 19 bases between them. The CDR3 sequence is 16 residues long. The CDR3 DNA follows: TGTGCCAGCAGCCGAAAGGGCAGGGGCCAACTCTATGGCTACACCTTC. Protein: CASSRKGRGQLYGYTF.

CDR3 in amino acids: CASSWTVSNQPQHF. In nucleotides, the CDR3 is TGTGCCAGCAGCTGGACGGTTAGCAATCAGCCCCAGCATTTT. The genes are TRBV28 and TRBJ1-5, with unresolved D. CDR1 is MDHEN and CDR2 is SYDVKM in the germline V gene. Trimming pared 6 bases from V and 0 bases from J, leaving 9 bases between. The length of the CDR3 is 14 residues.

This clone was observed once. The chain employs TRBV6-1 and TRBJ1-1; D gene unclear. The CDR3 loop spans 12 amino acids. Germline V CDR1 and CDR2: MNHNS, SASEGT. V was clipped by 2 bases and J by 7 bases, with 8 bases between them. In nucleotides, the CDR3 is TGTGCCAGCAGTGAACGACGGGTTGAAGCTTTCTTT. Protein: CASSERRVEAFF.

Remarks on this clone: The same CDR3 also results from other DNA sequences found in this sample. This CDR3 is CASSLAGLGSYNEQFF. The CDR3 DNA sequence: TGTGCCAGCAGCTTAGCGGGGCTGGGCTCCTACAATGAGCAGTTCTTC. The rearrangement joins TRBV7-2 to TRBJ2-1; D might be TRBD1 (5 bases). The germline V and J ends were trimmed by 0 bases and 0 bases, with 9 bases remaining between them. CDR3 size: 16 residues. Per germline, CDR1 SGHTA and CDR2 FQGNSA.

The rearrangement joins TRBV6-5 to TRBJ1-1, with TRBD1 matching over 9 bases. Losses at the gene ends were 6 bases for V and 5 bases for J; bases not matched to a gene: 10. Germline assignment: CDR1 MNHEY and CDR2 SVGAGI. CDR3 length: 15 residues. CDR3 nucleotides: TGTGCCAGCAGCTTCAGGACAGGGGCAAGGACTGAAGCTTTCTTT. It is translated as CASSFRTGARTEAFF.

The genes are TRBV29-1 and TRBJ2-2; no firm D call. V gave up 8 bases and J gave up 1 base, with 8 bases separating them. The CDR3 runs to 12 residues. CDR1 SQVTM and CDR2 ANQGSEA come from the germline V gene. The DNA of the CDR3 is TGCAGCACCCAGGAGAACACCGGGGAGCTGTTTTTT. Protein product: CSTQENTGELFF.

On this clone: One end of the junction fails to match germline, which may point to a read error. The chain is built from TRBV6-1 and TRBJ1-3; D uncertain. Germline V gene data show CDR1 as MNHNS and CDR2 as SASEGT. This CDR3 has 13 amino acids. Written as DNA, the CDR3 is TGTGCCAGCACCGCACAACCGGGAAGCACCATATATTTT. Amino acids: CASTAQPGSTIYF.

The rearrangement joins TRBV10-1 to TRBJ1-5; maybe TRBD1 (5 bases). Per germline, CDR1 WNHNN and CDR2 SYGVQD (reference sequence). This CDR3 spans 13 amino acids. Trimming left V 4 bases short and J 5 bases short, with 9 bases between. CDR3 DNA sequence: TGCGCCAGCAGTGCAGGGCGCGATCAGCCCCAGCATTTT. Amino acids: CASSAGRDQPQHF.

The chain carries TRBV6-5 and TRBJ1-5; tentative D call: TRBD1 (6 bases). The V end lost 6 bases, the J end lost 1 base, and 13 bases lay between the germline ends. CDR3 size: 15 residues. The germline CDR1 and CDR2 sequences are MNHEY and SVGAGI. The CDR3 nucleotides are TGTGCCAGCAGAAAAGGGACAAAGAGCAATCAGCCCCAGCATTTT. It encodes CASRKGTKSNQPQHF.

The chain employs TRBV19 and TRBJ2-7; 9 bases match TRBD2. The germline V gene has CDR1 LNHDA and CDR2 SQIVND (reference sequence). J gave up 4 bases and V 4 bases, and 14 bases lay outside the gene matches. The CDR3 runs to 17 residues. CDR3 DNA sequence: TGTGCCAGTAGTAAGCCCTCGAAGGGTAGCGGGAGTTACGAGCAGTACTTC. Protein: CASSKPSKGSGSYEQYF.

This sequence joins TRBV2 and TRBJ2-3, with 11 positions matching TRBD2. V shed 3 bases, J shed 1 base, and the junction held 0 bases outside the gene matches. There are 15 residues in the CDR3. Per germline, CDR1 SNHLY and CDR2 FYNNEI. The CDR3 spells CASSDSGGGTDTQYF. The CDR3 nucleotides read TGTGCCAGCAGTGATAGCGGGGGGGGCACAGATACGCAGTATTTT.

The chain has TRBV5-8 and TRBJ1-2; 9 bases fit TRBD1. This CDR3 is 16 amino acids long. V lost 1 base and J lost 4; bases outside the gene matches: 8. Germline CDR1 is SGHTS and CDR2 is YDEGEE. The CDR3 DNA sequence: TGTGCCAGCAGCTTGAGCGCCGGGACAGGGTTCTATGGCTACACCTTC. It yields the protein CASSLSAGTGFYGYTF.

The CDR3 sequence is CASSSGQPPKGGYTF. The DNA of the CDR3 is TGTGCCAGCAGCTCCGGACAGCCTCCAAAGGGTGGCTACACCTTC. The chain recombines TRBV7-9 with TRBJ1-2, with D possibly TRBD1 on 6 matching bases. The CDR3 contains 15 residues. Trimming took 4 bases from V and 7 from J, leaving 19 bases between them. CDR1 and CDR2 from the germline V gene are SEHNR and FQNEAQ (reference sequence). The entire variable domain, with the rest obtained from reference TRBV7-9 and TRBJ1-2, is as follows: DTGVSQNPRHKITKRGQNVTFRCDPISEHNRLYWYRQTLGQGPEFLTYFQNEAQLEKSRLLSDRFSAERPKGSFSTLEIQRTEQGDSAMYLCASSSGQPPKGGYTFGSGTRLTVV.

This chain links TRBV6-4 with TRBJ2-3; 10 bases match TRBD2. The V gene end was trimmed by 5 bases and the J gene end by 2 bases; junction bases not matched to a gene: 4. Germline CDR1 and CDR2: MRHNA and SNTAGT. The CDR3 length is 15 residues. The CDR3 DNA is TGTGCCAGCAGTCCACTAGCGGGGCTCACAGATACGCAGTATTTT. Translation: CASSPLAGLTDTQYF.

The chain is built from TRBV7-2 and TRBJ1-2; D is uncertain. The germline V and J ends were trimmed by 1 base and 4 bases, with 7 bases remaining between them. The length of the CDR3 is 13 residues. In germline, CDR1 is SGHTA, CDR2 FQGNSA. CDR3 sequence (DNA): TGTGCCAGCAGCTTAGAACCCGGCTATGGCTACACCTTC. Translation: CASSLEPGYGYTF.

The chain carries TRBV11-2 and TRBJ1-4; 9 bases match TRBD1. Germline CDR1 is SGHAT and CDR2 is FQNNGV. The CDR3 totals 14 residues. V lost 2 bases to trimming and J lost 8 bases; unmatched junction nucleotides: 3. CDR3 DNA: TGTGCCAGCAGCTTAACCGGGACAGGGGAAAAACTGTTTTTT. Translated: CASSLTGTGEKLFF.